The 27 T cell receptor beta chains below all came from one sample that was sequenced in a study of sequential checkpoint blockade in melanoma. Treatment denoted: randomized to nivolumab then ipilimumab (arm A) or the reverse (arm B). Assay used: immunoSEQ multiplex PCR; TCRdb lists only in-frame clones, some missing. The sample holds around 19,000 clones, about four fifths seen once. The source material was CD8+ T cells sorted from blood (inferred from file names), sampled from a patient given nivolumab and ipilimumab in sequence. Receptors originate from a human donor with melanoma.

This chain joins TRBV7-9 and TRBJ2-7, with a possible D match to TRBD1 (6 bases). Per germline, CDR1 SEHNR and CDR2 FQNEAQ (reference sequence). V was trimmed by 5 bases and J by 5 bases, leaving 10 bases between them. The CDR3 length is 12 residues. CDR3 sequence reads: CASSRWTDEQYF. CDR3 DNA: TGTGCCAGCAGCCGCTGGACAGACGAGCAGTACTTC.

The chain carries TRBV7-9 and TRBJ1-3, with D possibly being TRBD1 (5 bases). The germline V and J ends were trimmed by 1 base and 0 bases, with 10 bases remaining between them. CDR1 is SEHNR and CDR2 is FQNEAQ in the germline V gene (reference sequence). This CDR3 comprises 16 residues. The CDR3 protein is CASSLGGISSGNTIYF. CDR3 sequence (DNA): TGTGCCAGCAGCTTAGGGGGCATCTCCTCTGGAAACACCATATATTTT.

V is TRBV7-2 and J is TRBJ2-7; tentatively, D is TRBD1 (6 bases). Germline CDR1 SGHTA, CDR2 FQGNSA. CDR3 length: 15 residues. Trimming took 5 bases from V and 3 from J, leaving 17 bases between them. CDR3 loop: CASSPRAGAIYEQYF. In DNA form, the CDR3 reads TGTGCCAGCAGCCCCCGGGCAGGGGCGATCTACGAGCAGTACTTC.

CDR3 nucleotides: TGTGCCAGCAGTTTAAGGGAGGAGAGAGATGGCTACACCTTC. It encodes CASSLREERDGYTF. The rearrangement uses TRBV28 and TRBJ1-2; D remains unclear. The CDR3 is 14 residues long. Germline values: CDR1 MDHEN, CDR2 SYDVKM. V was cut by 2 bases and J by 6 bases, with 13 bases left in between.

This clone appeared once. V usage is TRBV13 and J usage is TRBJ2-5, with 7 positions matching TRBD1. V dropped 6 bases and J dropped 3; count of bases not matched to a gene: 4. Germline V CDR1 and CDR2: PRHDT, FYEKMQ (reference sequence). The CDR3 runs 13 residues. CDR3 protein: CASSGTGEETQYF. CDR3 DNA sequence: TGTGCCAGCAGTGGTACAGGGGAAGAGACCCAGTACTTC.

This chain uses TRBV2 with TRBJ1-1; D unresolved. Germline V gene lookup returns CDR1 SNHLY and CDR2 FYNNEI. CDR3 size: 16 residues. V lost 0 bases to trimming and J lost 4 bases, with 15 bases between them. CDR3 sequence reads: CASSEAVFGLGTEAFF. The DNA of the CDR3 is TGTGCCAGCAGTGAAGCGGTGTTCGGCCTAGGCACTGAAGCTTTCTTT.

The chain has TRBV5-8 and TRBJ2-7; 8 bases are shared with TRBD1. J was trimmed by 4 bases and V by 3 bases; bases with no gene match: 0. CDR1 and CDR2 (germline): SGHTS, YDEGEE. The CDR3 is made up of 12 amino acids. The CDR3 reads CASSWTGYEQYF. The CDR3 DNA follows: TGTGCCAGCAGCTGGACAGGGTACGAGCAGTACTTC.

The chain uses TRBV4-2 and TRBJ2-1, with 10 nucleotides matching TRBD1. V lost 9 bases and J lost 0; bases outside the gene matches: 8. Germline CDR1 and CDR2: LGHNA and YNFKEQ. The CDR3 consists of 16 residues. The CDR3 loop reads CASGTGAESSYNEQFF. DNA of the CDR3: TGTGCCAGTGGGACAGGGGCCGAAAGCTCCTACAATGAGCAGTTCTTC.

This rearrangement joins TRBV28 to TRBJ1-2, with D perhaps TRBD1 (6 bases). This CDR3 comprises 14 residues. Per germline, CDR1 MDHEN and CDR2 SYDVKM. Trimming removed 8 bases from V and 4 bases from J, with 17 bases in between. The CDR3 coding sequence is TGTGCCAGCGCAGGGGTCCTAACACCCTATGGCTACACCTTC. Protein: CASAGVLTPYGYTF.

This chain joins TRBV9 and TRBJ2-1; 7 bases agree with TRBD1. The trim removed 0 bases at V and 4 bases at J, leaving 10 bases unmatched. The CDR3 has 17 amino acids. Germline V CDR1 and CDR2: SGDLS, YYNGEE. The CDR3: CASSVEVPQGVYNEQFF. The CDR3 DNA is TGTGCCAGCAGCGTAGAAGTTCCCCAGGGGGTTTACAATGAGCAGTTCTTC.

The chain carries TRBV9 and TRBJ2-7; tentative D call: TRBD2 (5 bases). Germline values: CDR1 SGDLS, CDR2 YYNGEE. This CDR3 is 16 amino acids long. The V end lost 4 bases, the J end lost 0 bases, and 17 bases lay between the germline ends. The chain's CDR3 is CASSPRGAESSYEQYF. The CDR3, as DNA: TGTGCCAGCAGCCCCCGTGGAGCGGAGTCCTCCTACGAGCAGTACTTC. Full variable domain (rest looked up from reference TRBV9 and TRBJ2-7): DSGVTQTPKHLITATGQRVTLRCSPRSGDLSVYWYQQSLDQGLQFLIQYYNGEERAKGNILERFSAQQFPDLHSELNLSSLELGDSALYFCASSPRGAESSYEQYFGPGTRLTVT.

The CDR3 DNA is TGTGCCAGCAGCTTGGCCGCTAGCTCAACCTACGAGCAGTACTTC. It encodes CASSLAASSTYEQYF. V gene TRBV5-5 combines with J gene TRBJ2-7; weak D call: TRBD2 (5 bases). The CDR3 sequence is 15 residues long. CDR1 is SGHKS, CDR2 YYEKEE, per germline (reference sequence). The germline V and J ends were trimmed by 0 bases and 2 bases, with 12 bases remaining between them.

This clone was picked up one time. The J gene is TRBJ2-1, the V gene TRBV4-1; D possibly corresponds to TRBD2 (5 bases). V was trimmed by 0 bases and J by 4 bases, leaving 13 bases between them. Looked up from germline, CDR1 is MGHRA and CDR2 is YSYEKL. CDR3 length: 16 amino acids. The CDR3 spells CASSQDPPGGYNEQFF. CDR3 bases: TGCGCCAGCAGCCAAGATCCCCCCGGAGGTTACAATGAGCAGTTCTTC.

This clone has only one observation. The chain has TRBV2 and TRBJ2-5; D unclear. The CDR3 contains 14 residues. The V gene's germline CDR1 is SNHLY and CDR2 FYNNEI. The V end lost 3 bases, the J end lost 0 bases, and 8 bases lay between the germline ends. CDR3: CASSDLTDQETQYF. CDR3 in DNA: TGTGCCAGCAGTGACTTAACAGACCAAGAGACCCAGTACTTC.

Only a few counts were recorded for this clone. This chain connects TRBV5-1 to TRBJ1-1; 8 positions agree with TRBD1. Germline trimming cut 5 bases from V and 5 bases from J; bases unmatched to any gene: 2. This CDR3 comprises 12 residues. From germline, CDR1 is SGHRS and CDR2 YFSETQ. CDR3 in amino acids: CASRTGDTEAFF. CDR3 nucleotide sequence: TGCGCCAGCAGGACAGGGGATACTGAAGCTTTCTTT.

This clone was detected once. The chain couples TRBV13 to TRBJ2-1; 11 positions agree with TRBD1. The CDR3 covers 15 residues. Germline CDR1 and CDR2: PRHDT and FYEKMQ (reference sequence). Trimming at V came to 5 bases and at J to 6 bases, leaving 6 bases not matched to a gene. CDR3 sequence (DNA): TGTGCCAGCAGCCTACGGGACAGGGGGATCAATGAGCAGTTCTTC. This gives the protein CASSLRDRGINEQFF.

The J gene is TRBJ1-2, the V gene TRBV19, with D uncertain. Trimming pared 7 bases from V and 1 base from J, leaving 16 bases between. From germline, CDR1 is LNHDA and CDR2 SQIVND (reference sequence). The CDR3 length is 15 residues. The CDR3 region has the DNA TGTGCCAGTACCGAAGACAAGTCATATAACTATGGCTACACCTTC. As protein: CASTEDKSYNYGYTF.

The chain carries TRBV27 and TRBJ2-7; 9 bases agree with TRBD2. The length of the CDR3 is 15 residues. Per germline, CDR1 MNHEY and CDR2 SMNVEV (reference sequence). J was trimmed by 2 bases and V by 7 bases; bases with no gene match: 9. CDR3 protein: CASIPGAGGPYEQYF. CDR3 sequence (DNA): TGTGCCAGCATCCCCGGGGCGGGGGGGCCCTACGAGCAGTACTTC.

CDR3 in DNA: TGTGCCAGCAGTTTTCGGACAGGGGGCCTAAATGAAAAACTGTTTTTT. Protein: CASSFRTGGLNEKLFF. This sequence joins TRBV28 and TRBJ1-4, with TRBD1 matching over 11 bases. CDR1 is MDHEN and CDR2 is SYDVKM in the germline V gene. The CDR3 is made up of 16 amino acids. V was clipped by 3 bases and J by 5 bases; unmatched bases: 5.

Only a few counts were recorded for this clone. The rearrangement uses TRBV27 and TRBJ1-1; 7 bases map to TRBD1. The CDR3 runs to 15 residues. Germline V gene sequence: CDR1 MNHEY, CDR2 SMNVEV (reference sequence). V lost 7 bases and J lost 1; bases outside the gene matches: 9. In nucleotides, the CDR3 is TGTGCCAGCAATCCAGGGGGTTGGGGGAACACTGAAGCTTTCTTT. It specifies CASNPGGWGNTEAFF.

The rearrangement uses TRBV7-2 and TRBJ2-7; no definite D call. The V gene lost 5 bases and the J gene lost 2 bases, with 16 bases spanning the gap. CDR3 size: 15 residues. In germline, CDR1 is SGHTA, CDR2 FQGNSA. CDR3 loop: CASSAQRPLPYEQYF. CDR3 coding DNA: TGTGCCAGCAGCGCTCAGCGTCCGTTACCCTACGAGCAGTACTTC.

CDR3 bases: TGTGCCTGGAGTCCACAGGGATATGGCTACACCTTC. It codes for CAWSPQGYGYTF. The chain recombines TRBV30 with TRBJ1-2; weak D call: TRBD1 (6 bases). The CDR3 has 12 amino acids. Trimming cost V 2 bases and J 5 bases, with 9 bases left between them. Germline V CDR1 and CDR2: GTSNPN, SVGIG (reference sequence).

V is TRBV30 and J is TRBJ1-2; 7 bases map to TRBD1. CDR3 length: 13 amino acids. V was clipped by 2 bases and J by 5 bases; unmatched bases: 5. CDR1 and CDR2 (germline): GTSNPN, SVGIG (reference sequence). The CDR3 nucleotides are TGTGCCTGGAGTCGGACAGGACTGTATGGCTACACCTTC. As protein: CAWSRTGLYGYTF.

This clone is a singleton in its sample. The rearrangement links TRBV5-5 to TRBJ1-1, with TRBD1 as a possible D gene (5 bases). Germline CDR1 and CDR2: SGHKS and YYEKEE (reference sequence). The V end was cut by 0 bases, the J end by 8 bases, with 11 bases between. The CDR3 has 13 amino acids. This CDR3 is CASSLAAGREAFF. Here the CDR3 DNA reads TGTGCCAGCAGCTTGGCGGCAGGGAGGGAAGCTTTCTTT.

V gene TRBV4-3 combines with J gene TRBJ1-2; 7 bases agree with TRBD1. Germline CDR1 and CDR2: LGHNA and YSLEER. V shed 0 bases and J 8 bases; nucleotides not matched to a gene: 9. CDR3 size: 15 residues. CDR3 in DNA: TGCGCCAGCAGCCAAGATCTAAAGGGGGCGCGCGGCTACACCTTC. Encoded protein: CASSQDLKGARGYTF.

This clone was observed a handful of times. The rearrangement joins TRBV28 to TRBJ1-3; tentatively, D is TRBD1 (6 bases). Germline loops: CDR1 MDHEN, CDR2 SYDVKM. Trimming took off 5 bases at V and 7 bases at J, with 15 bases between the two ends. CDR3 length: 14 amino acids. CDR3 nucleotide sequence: TGTGCCAGCAGTCCACAGGGTTTAGGGAACACCATATATTTT. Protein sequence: CASSPQGLGNTIYF.

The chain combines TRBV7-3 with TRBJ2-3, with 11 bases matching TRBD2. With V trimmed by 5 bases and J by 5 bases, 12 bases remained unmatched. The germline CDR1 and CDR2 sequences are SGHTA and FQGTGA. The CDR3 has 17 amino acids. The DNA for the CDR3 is TGTGCCAGCAGCCTCCAAATAGCGGGGGGGCCGGAAGATACGCAGTATTTT. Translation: CASSLQIAGGPEDTQYF.